This entry lists 22 T cell receptor beta chains sequenced from one sample in a study of blood T cell repertoires in COVID-19 (TCRdb year 2020). Library preparation was by the immunoSEQ multiplex PCR assay. TCRdb limited this immuneACCESS table to in-frame rearrangements with V and J called. A share of clones is missing; checked studies link under half to unresolved V genes, and the rest is unexplained. For this sample the table gives around 78,000 clones, of which approximately 84% were detected only once. In total, the top ten clones hold approximately 11% of the sample. The specimen sequenced was peripheral blood. The source is a man between 65 and 79 years old with active or convalescent COVID-19.

The chain couples TRBV11-2 to TRBJ2-1, with 7 nucleotides matching TRBD1. CDR1 is SGHAT and CDR2 is FQNNGV in the germline V gene. V dropped 1 base and J dropped 6; count of bases not matched to a gene: 3. CDR3 length: 14 residues. The CDR3 DNA reads as TGTGCCAGCAGCTTAGCTAGGGGGCGCAATGAGCAGTTCTTC. Protein product: CASSLARGRNEQFF.

The V and J genes are TRBV10-3 and TRBJ1-1; D gene unclear. Per the germline V gene, CDR1 is ENHRY and CDR2 is SYGVKD. CDR3 size: 11 residues. The ends were cut back, 3 bases at V and 5 bases at J, with 4 bases in the middle. The CDR3 reads CAISDGTEAFF. CDR3 DNA sequence: TGTGCCATCAGTGACGGGACTGAAGCTTTCTTT.

The chain has TRBV18 and TRBJ1-1, with D perhaps TRBD1 (6 bases). CDR3 length: 13 residues. V was pared by 3 bases and J by 10 bases, with 15 bases between. Per the germline V gene, CDR1 is KGHSH and CDR2 is LQKENI. Here the CDR3 reads CASSPGTHLSAFF. CDR3 nucleotide sequence: TGTGCCAGCTCACCCGGGACACACCTCTCAGCTTTCTTT.

This chain joins TRBV18 and TRBJ2-7; a weak D match, TRBD2 (5 bases). The V end lost 0 bases, the J end lost 3 bases, and 12 bases lay between the germline ends. This CDR3 has 15 amino acids. CDR1 and CDR2 (germline): KGHSH, LQKENI. Written as DNA, the CDR3 is TGTGCCAGCTCACCACCCGGAGCGGCGATCTACGAGCAGTACTTC. This gives the protein CASSPPGAAIYEQYF.

This rearrangement joins TRBV2 to TRBJ1-2; D remains unclear. The CDR3 loop spans 12 amino acids. V lost 7 bases to trimming and J lost 2 bases, with 8 bases between them. Germline values: CDR1 SNHLY, CDR2 FYNNEI. The CDR3 here is CASIGSNYGYTF. CDR3 coding DNA: TGTGCCAGCATCGGTTCCAACTATGGCTACACCTTC.

V gene TRBV27 combines with J gene TRBJ1-4; D might be TRBD1 (5 bases). The CDR3 consists of 14 residues. Germline CDR1 MNHEY, CDR2 SMNVEV (reference sequence). V lost 3 bases to trimming and J lost 8 bases, with 13 bases between them. The DNA of the CDR3 is TGTGCCAGCAGTTTCCGCCAGGGATGGGAAAAACTGTTTTTT. Protein product: CASSFRQGWEKLFF.

The rearrangement uses TRBV6-5 and TRBJ2-3, with TRBD2 matching 7 bases. J was trimmed by 3 bases and V by 6 bases; bases with no gene match: 3. The CDR3 contains 13 residues. The V gene's germline CDR1 is MNHEY and CDR2 SVGAGI. The DNA of the CDR3 is TGTGCCAGCAGACCAGCGGGAACAGATACGCAGTATTTT. Translated, it gives CASRPAGTDTQYF.

V is TRBV30 and J is TRBJ2-3, with 14 bases fitting TRBD2. V shed 1 base, J shed 0 bases, and the junction held 9 bases outside the gene matches. This CDR3 region has 19 residues. CDR1 is GTSNPN and CDR2 is SVGIG in the germline V gene (reference sequence). CDR3 nucleotide sequence: TGTGCCTGGAGTGGAAGACTAGCGGGAGGGAAGGGTAGCACAGATACGCAGTATTTT. It encodes CAWSGRLAGGKGSTDTQYF.

The chain uses TRBV12-3 or TRBV12-4 and TRBJ1-1; D ambiguous. Trimming took 4 bases from V and 4 from J, leaving 10 bases between them. This CDR3 contains 13 residues. The CDR3 reads CASSSQEGTEAFF. The CDR3 nucleotides are TGTGCCAGCAGTTCCCAGGAGGGCACTGAAGCTTTCTTT.

The V gene is TRBV30, the J gene TRBJ1-2; D is unresolved. CDR3 length: 13 amino acids. V gave up 0 bases and J gave up 2 bases, with 7 bases separating them. Looked up from germline, CDR1 is GTSNPN and CDR2 is SVGIG (reference sequence). The CDR3 DNA follows: TGTGCCTGGAGTGTAACACTAAACTATGGCTACACCTTC. As protein: CAWSVTLNYGYTF.

The chain recombines TRBV6-2 or TRBV6-3 with TRBJ2-5; D might be TRBD2 (5 bases). The CDR3 extends over 14 amino acids. V lost 0 bases, J lost 3 bases, and 8 bases lay in between. Germline CDR1 and CDR2: MNHEY and SVGEGT. The CDR3 loop reads CASSYSTRKETQYF. The CDR3, as DNA: TGTGCCAGCAGTTACTCAACTAGAAAAGAGACCCAGTACTTC.

The J gene is TRBJ2-1, the V gene TRBV27; D is perhaps TRBD1 (6 bases). The germline CDR1 and CDR2 sequences are MNHEY and SMNVEV (reference sequence). The length of the CDR3 is 16 residues. Trimming left V 2 bases short and J 10 bases short, with 21 bases between. CDR3 protein: CASSLRFGTRPNEQFF. The DNA for the CDR3 is TGTGCCAGCAGTTTACGGTTCGGGACAAGGCCTAACGAGCAGTTCTTC.

The chain joins TRBV19 to TRBJ1-5; a weak D match, TRBD1 (5 bases). With 3 bases removed from V and 3 bases from J, the gap between germline ends came to 12 bases. CDR1 and CDR2 from the germline V gene are LNHDA and SQIVND (reference sequence). The CDR3 contains 15 residues. The CDR3 region is CASSIRGAFNQPQHF. In nucleotides, the CDR3 is TGTGCCAGTAGTATTCGTGGGGCGTTCAATCAGCCCCAGCATTTT.

The CDR3 protein is CSVGRRTGVNTEAFF. Here the CDR3 DNA reads TGCAGCGTTGGACGAAGGACAGGAGTGAACACTGAAGCTTTCTTT. The chain is built from TRBV29-1 and TRBJ1-1; TRBD1 agrees at 7 bases. The germline CDR1 and CDR2 sequences are SQVTM and ANQGSEA. The CDR3 extends over 15 amino acids. V shed 4 bases and J 0 bases; nucleotides not matched to a gene: 8.

The V and J genes are TRBV28 and TRBJ2-5, with TRBD1 as a possible D gene (6 bases). CDR1 and CDR2 from the germline V gene are MDHEN and SYDVKM. The CDR3 is made up of 14 amino acids. V was shortened by 6 bases and J by 5 bases, with 16 bases between the two germline ends. CDR3 sequence: CASRPPTGSETQYF. The CDR3, as DNA: TGTGCCAGCAGACCCCCTACAGGGTCGGAGACCCAGTACTTC.

The genes are TRBV4-3 and TRBJ2-1, with 12 bases matching TRBD2. With V trimmed by 1 base and J by 9 bases, 10 bases remained unmatched. This CDR3 has 17 residues. Germline assignment: CDR1 LGHNA and CDR2 YSLEER. The CDR3 sequence: CASSQGVSTSGSGEQFF. The CDR3, as DNA: TGCGCCAGCAGCCAAGGGGTTTCGACTAGCGGGAGTGGTGAGCAGTTCTTC.

The rearrangement joins TRBV5-4 to TRBJ2-7; 7 nucleotides line up with TRBD1. The CDR3 is 15 residues long. Germline CDR1 is SGHNT and CDR2 is YYREEE (reference sequence). V trimming: 4 bases; J trimming: 0 bases; junction bases outside the gene matches: 7. This chain's CDR3 is CASSEGQASSYEQYF. The CDR3 region has the DNA TGTGCCAGCAGCGAAGGACAGGCAAGCTCCTACGAGCAGTACTTC.

This clone appeared a single time. The chain is built from TRBV6-2 or TRBV6-3 and TRBJ2-1; 7 nucleotides agree with TRBD2. This CDR3 is 19 amino acids long. Germline CDR1 MNHEY, CDR2 SVGEGT. V gave up 0 bases and J gave up 2 bases; unmatched junction bases: 13. CDR3 sequence reads: CASSYSGWGRATAYNEQFF. The CDR3 nucleotides are TGTGCCAGCAGTTACTCGGGCTGGGGGAGGGCAACAGCCTACAATGAGCAGTTCTTC.

The chain employs TRBV18 and TRBJ1-6; possibly TRBD1 for D (6 bases). Germline-derived CDR1 and CDR2 are KGHSH and LQKENI. Trimming cost V 3 bases and J 9 bases, with 12 bases left between them. The CDR3 length is 14 residues. CDR3 coding DNA: TGTGCCAGCTCACCTCGACAGGAGGTTTCACCCCTCCACTTT. Residues: CASSPRQEVSPLHF.

The CDR3 bases are TGTGCCATCGGCGGCGGAAACAAACAGTTCTTC. It translates to CAIGGGNKQFF. The V call is TRBV10-3, the J call TRBJ2-1; D ambiguous. CDR1 is ENHRY, CDR2 SYGVKD, per germline. CDR3 size: 11 residues. Trimming removed 8 bases at V and 13 bases at J, with 15 bases between.

The gene calls are TRBV28 and TRBJ2-4, with D maybe TRBD2 (5 bases). There are 16 residues in the CDR3. Trimming pared 2 bases from V and 1 base from J, leaving 12 bases between. CDR1 is MDHEN and CDR2 is SYDVKM in the germline V gene. In DNA form, the CDR3 reads TGTGCCAGCAGTTTAAAATACGCTAGCGCCAAAAACATTCAGTACTTC. This encodes CASSLKYASAKNIQYF.

V usage is TRBV3-1 (or the pseudogene TRBV3-2) and J usage is TRBJ2-1; 8 bases agree with TRBD2. Per germline, CDR1 LGHDT and CDR2 YNNKEL (reference sequence). J gave up 7 bases and V 6 bases, and 5 bases lay outside the gene matches. CDR3 length: 13 residues. The CDR3 region has the DNA TGTGCCAGCAGACGGGGGGGGCGGAATGAGCAGTTCTTC. Protein product: CASRRGGRNEQFF.